Sequencing of this TCR beta chain was carried out in a study of PD-L1 blockade in urothelial cancer. Overall study: Men with urothelial cancer arising in the bladder made up most of the 29 patients. Counts from blood samples showed a median of roughly 150,000 T cells.

Time point indicated: pretreatment peripheral blood. Here immunoSEQ multiplex PCR was the method, and the copy in TCRdb shows in-frame clones only, minus some. The table shows just under 40,000 clones, with roughly 90% occurring only once. The sequence was obtained from a woman aged 60 to 75 with urothelial cancer. The sequencing used PBMCs, collected around atezolizumab (anti-PD-L1) treatment.

The CDR3 spells CASSSGDTQYF. CDR3 DNA sequence: TGTGCCAGCAGCTCCGGGGATACGCAGTATTTT. The chain joins TRBV14 to TRBJ2-3; D not certain. CDR3 length: 11 residues. The V gene lost 5 bases and the J gene lost 6 bases, with 6 bases spanning the gap. CDR1 is SGHDN and CDR2 is FVKESK in the germline V gene.